One TCR beta chain is described in this entry. As TCR cDNA was made by 5'RACE template switching, a universal primer site and UMIs were added. TCRdb redid the calling of the 5' RACE reads with MiXCR, one entry per CDR3 protein. The table lists more than 110,000 distinct CDR3 sequences, roughly 6.7% of them singletons, with approximately 0.67% in the top ten. This specimen belongs to a study of T cells after yellow fever vaccination. On the study more broadly: In the case of low-cell-number fractions, SMART-Seq v4 Ultra Low Input was used for preparation.

V was pared by 5 bases and J by 0 bases, with 5 bases of the junction left unmatched. Germline CDR1 SEHNR, CDR2 FQNEAQ (reference sequence). The CDR3 consists of 15 residues. The TCR was taken from a man aged 30 to 45 who received the YFV17D yellow fever vaccine. The material was CD4+ T cells sorted from PBMCs, obtained 10 days after the yellow fever booster vaccination. The V call is TRBV7-9, the J call TRBJ2-3; TRBD1 aligns across 7 bases. In nucleotides, the CDR3 is TGTGCCAGCAGCCCGAGGGGGCCGAGCACAGATACGCAGTATTTT. It specifies CASSPRGPSTDTQYF.